This record looks at one T cell receptor beta chain sequence and its context. This record belongs to a study of blood T cell repertoires in COVID-19. On the study more broadly: Samples representing acute and convalescent COVID-19 were sourced from the United States, Italy and Spain. From T cells, B-cell-depleted T cells, or PBMCs came the material, which was cDNA or gDNA.

Per the germline V gene, CDR1 is LNHDA and CDR2 is SQIVND (reference sequence). Trimming took off 3 bases at V and 2 bases at J, with 8 bases between the two ends. CDR3 length: 13 amino acids. How the authors handled the data: Using reference gene primer amplification, nucleated cell counts were estimated. The data were produced by immunoSEQ multiplex PCR, yet TCRdb's version contains in-frame clones alone and is incomplete. Clone size and the V and J calls come from that table; the DNA yielded D and trimming. This sample carries some 96,000 clones, less than 90% of them seen once, and the ten largest clones take 1.5% to 2%.

The gene calls are TRBV19 and TRBJ2-7; D unresolved. The sequencing input was peripheral blood. This receptor was taken from a man at least 80 years old with acute or convalescent COVID-19. The CDR3 region has the DNA TGTGCCAGTAGTATCCAGGCCACCTACGAGCAGTACTTC. Protein product: CASSIQATYEQYF. The whole variable domain, remainder taken from reference TRBV19 and TRBJ2-7, is DGGITQSPKYLFRKEGQNVTLSCEQNLNHDAMYWYRQDPGQGLRLIYYSQIVNDFQKGDIAEGYSVSREKKESFPLTVTSAQKNPTAFYLCASSIQATYEQYFGPGTRLTVT.